The following is a TCR beta chain sequence with its context. Its antigen is currently unknown. This sample was taken from a study of cytomegalovirus exposure and HLA in healthy donors. The overall study: Roughly 80 million unique TCRs from HLA-typed donors made up an early data release.

The PCR had 60 Vbeta and 13 Jbeta primers. Measured with immunoSEQ multiplex PCR; TCRdb has only the in-frame clones, and not every one. This repertoire comprises about 200,000 clones; its ten largest clones make up 0.95% to 1.3%. Germline V gives CDR1 SGHTA, CDR2 FQGNSA. This CDR3 spans 13 amino acids. V was trimmed by 3 bases and J by 2 bases, leaving 8 bases between them. Study findings and constraints: An Asian-associated ancestry cluster reportedly showed fewer N-insertions than the roughly 700-donor mean in a later analysis.

This TCR was recovered from a girl aged 2 to 10 in good health and CMV-seropositive. The chain joins TRBV7-2 to TRBJ2-7; D unclear. Sequenced: PBMCs. CDR3: CASSFAVPYEQYF. The DNA for the CDR3 is TGTGCCAGCAGCTTTGCAGTTCCCTACGAGCAGTACTTC.